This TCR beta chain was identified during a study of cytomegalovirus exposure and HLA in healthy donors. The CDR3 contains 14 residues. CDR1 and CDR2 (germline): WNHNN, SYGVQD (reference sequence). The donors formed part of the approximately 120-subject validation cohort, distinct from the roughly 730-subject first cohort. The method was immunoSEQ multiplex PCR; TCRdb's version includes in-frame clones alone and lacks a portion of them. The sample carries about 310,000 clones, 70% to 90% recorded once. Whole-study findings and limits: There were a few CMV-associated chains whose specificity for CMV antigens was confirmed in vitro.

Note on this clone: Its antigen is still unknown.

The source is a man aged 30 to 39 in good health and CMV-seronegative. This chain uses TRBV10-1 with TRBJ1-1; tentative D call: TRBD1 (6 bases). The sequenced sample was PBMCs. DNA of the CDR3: TGCTGTATCGTCCACACAGGGTTGAACACTGAAGCTTTCTTT. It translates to CCIVHTGLNTEAFF.